The next 21 T cell receptor beta chains were all read from a single sample in a study of Tregs in tolerant kidney transplant recipients. Profiling relied on immunoSEQ multiplex PCR, and the TCRdb table lists in-frame clones only, not all of them. The data show around 230,000 clones, approximately 83% seen once. Sequencing used CD4+ T cells from blood. These receptors all stem from a human donor in good health.

This chain joins TRBV16 and TRBJ1-3; D is unresolved. The CDR3 spans 14 residues. Germline loops: CDR1 KGHSY, CDR2 FQNENV. V lost 0 bases to trimming and J lost 4 bases, with 7 bases between them. Written as DNA, the CDR3 is TGTGCCAGCAGCCAATCGGGAAGGGGAAACACCATATATTTT. The encoded protein is CASSQSGRGNTIYF.

The chain has TRBV6-5 and TRBJ1-2, with D hard to call. Looked up from germline, CDR1 is MNHEY and CDR2 is SVGAGI. This CDR3 has 14 residues. Trimming took 7 bases from V and 5 from J, leaving 17 bases between them. The DNA for the CDR3 is TGTGCCAGCACTCTGGGTGGCTCCCTTTATGGCTACACCTTC. It yields the protein CASTLGGSLYGYTF.

V usage is TRBV15 and J usage is TRBJ2-5; D might be TRBD2 (5 bases). Germline values: CDR1 LNHNV, CDR2 YYDKDF (reference sequence). The V and J ends lost 0 bases and 2 bases respectively, with 10 bases between them. The CDR3 contains 15 residues. The CDR3 reads CATSRDRRHQETQYF. CDR3 in DNA: TGTGCCACCAGCAGAGATAGGAGGCATCAAGAGACCCAGTACTTC.

This chain uses TRBV30 with TRBJ2-4, with TRBD2 as a possible D gene (7 bases). This CDR3 contains 14 residues. Trimming removed 4 bases at V and 6 bases at J, with 16 bases between. CDR1 and CDR2 (germline): GTSNPN, SVGIG (reference sequence). The CDR3 protein is CAWKRGGARNIQYF. CDR3 nucleotide sequence: TGTGCCTGGAAAAGAGGGGGGGCGAGAAACATTCAGTACTTC.

The V gene is TRBV11-2, the J gene TRBJ1-2; D gene ambiguous. V was trimmed by 1 base and J by 5 bases, leaving 2 bases between them. The CDR3 is 11 amino acids. Germline assignment: CDR1 SGHAT and CDR2 FQNNGV. CDR3 region: CASSLGYGYTF. CDR3 nucleotide sequence: TGTGCCAGCAGCTTAGGATATGGCTACACCTTC.

As DNA, the CDR3 is TGTGCCAGCAGTATAAGCGGACAGGGAAGTGGAGGCTACACCTTC. Translating gives CASSISGQGSGGYTF. J is TRBJ1-2 and V is TRBV6-6, with 8 positions matching TRBD1. V lost 5 bases, J lost 8 bases, and 13 bases stayed unmatched. There are 15 residues in the CDR3. Germline V lookup: CDR1 MNHNY, CDR2 SVGAGI (reference sequence).

This clone was counted between two and nine times. This chain links TRBV10-3 with TRBJ2-7; D is unclear. V was clipped by 8 bases and J by 3 bases, with 11 bases between them. Germline V CDR1 and CDR2: ENHRY, SYGVKD. The CDR3 has 12 residues. CDR3 sequence (DNA): TGTGCCATCGGAAGGACGGACTACGAGCAGTACTTC. This translates into CAIGRTDYEQYF.

The chain employs TRBV5-1 and TRBJ2-2, with D perhaps TRBD2 (5 bases). Trimming removed 4 bases from V and 2 bases from J, with 9 bases in between. This CDR3 contains 14 residues. Germline CDR1 is SGHRS and CDR2 is YFSETQ. CDR3 sequence reads: CASSVSGNTGELFF. The CDR3 DNA sequence: TGCGCCAGCAGCGTGAGCGGCAACACCGGGGAGCTGTTTTTT. Drawing the rest from reference TRBV5-1 and TRBJ2-2, the complete variable domain is KAGVTQTPRYLIKTRGQQVTLSCSPISGHRSVSWYQQTPGQGLQFLFEYFSETQRNKGNFPGRFSGRQFSNSRSEMNVSTLELGDSALYLCASSVSGNTGELFFGEGSRLTVL.

V is TRBV5-1 and J is TRBJ2-7; D ambiguous. Trimming cost V 4 bases and J 3 bases, with 8 bases left between them. Per germline, CDR1 SGHRS and CDR2 YFSETQ. The length of the CDR3 is 12 residues. This CDR3 reads CASSLDFYEQYF. CDR3 nucleotide sequence: TGCGCCAGCAGCCTCGATTTCTACGAGCAGTACTTC.

The gene calls are TRBV14 and TRBJ1-3, with D unresolved. CDR1 and CDR2 from the germline V gene are SGHDN and FVKESK. Trimming took 2 bases from V and 2 from J, leaving 13 bases between them. The CDR3 spans 16 residues. The DNA for the CDR3 is TGTGCCAGCAGCCAATTTGAGACGATCGCTGGAAACACCATATATTTT. It is translated as CASSQFETIAGNTIYF. The variable domain in full, with the rest retrieved from reference TRBV14 and TRBJ1-3, is EAGVTQFPSHSVIEKGQTVTLRCDPISGHDNLYWYRRVMGKEIKFLLHFVKESKQDESGMPNNRFLAERTGGTYSTLKVQPAELEDSGVYFCASSQFETIAGNTIYFGEGSWLTVV.

J is TRBJ1-5 and V is TRBV19; D ambiguous. The CDR3 consists of 15 residues. V shed 3 bases and J shed 0 bases, with 9 bases lying between them. Germline values: CDR1 LNHDA, CDR2 SQIVND (reference sequence). CDR3 DNA sequence: TGTGCCAGTAGTATTTGGGGTTATAGCAATCAGCCCCAGCATTTT. Translating gives CASSIWGYSNQPQHF.

This sequence joins TRBV18 and TRBJ2-2; 7 bases line up with TRBD1. Unmatched junction bases numbered 7, after V lost 3 bases and J lost 6 bases. Looked up from germline, CDR1 is KGHSH and CDR2 is LQKENI. The CDR3 totals 15 residues. The CDR3: CASSPGQLEAGELFF. CDR3 DNA sequence: TGTGCCAGCTCACCGGGACAGTTGGAGGCCGGGGAGCTGTTTTTT.

This clone is a singleton in its sample. This sequence joins TRBV5-1 and TRBJ2-5; 7 nucleotides match TRBD1. The CDR3 is made up of 15 amino acids. Germline CDR1 SGHRS, CDR2 YFSETQ. The junction had 4 bases not matched to a gene; V was cut back by 0 bases and J by 2 bases. CDR3 in DNA: TGCGCCAGCAGCTTGGTCCCCAGGGGGCAAGAGACCCAGTACTTC. It codes for CASSLVPRGQETQYF.

The CDR3 loop reads CSLAGVDGYTF. Here the CDR3 DNA reads TGCAGCCTAGCCGGGGTGGATGGCTACACCTTC. The J gene is TRBJ1-2, the V gene TRBV20-1, with D unresolved. This CDR3 comprises 11 residues. From germline, CDR1 is DFQATT and CDR2 SNEGSKA (reference sequence).

The V gene is TRBV5-4, the J gene TRBJ1-6, with D uncertain. Trimming shortened V by 3 bases and J by 6 bases, and 10 bases separated the two germline ends. There are 14 residues in the CDR3. Germline V gene sequence: CDR1 SGHNT, CDR2 YYREEE (reference sequence). The CDR3 bases are TGTGCCAGCAGCTCCCGGACGGGTAATTCACCCCTCCACTTT. Translated, it gives CASSSRTGNSPLHF.

This clone was picked up one time. The V gene is TRBV6-5, the J gene TRBJ1-5; D gene uncertain. Trimming cost V 2 bases and J 0 bases, with 8 bases left between them. Germline-derived CDR1 and CDR2 are MNHEY and SVGAGI. This CDR3 has 15 amino acids. CDR3 bases: TGTGCCAGCAGTTACGGAAGACATAGCAATCAGCCCCAGCATTTT. Protein sequence: CASSYGRHSNQPQHF.

J is TRBJ1-2 and V is TRBV28; D perhaps matches TRBD1 (6 bases). The V end lost 8 bases, the J end lost 3 bases, and 13 bases lay between the germline ends. This CDR3 spans 13 amino acids. CDR1 and CDR2 (germline): MDHEN, SYDVKM. The CDR3 protein is CASGGTKDYGYTF. The CDR3 DNA reads as TGTGCCAGCGGGGGGACAAAGGACTATGGCTACACCTTC.

This clone was recorded once. The gene calls are TRBV27 and TRBJ2-5, with 7 nucleotides matching TRBD1. The length of the CDR3 is 15 residues. V was clipped by 2 bases and J by 5 bases; unmatched bases: 8. The germline V gene encodes CDR1 MNHEY and CDR2 SMNVEV (reference sequence). This CDR3 reads CASSLGHRDSETQYF. The DNA for the CDR3 is TGTGCCAGCAGTTTAGGACACCGGGACAGCGAGACCCAGTACTTC.

For this clone: Other DNA sequences in this sample translate to the same CDR3. V usage is TRBV18 and J usage is TRBJ1-5, with D perhaps TRBD1 (5 bases). V lost 4 bases and J 0 bases, leaving 10 bases between the germline ends. CDR1 is KGHSH and CDR2 is LQKENI in the germline V gene. This CDR3 spans 15 amino acids. For the CDR3, the DNA is TGTGCCAGCTCACGGGGGACGGATAGCAATCAGCCCCAGCATTTT. This encodes CASSRGTDSNQPQHF.

The V call is TRBV4-1, the J call TRBJ1-1; 9 nucleotides line up with TRBD1. Trimming at V came to 0 bases and at J to 9 bases, leaving 8 bases not matched to a gene. Germline CDR1 reads MGHRA; CDR2 reads YSYEKL. The CDR3 totals 15 residues. The CDR3 DNA follows: TGCGCCAGCAGCCAAGATGGGACAGGGAAAGGTCAAGCTTTCTTT. This codes for CASSQDGTGKGQAFF.

V and J are TRBV30 and TRBJ2-5; weak D call: TRBD2 (6 bases). V lost 3 bases, J lost 2 bases, and 13 bases lay in between. Germline V lookup: CDR1 GTSNPN, CDR2 SVGIG (reference sequence). The CDR3 runs 14 residues. The CDR3 region has the DNA TGTGCCTGGAGCGAGGACTACCGACAAGAGACCCAGTACTTC. Protein product: CAWSEDYRQETQYF.